In this sample, the clone carrying this TCR beta chain turned up a few times. Its antigen is undetermined. The sample is drawn from a study of blood T cells in healthy people across ages. In germline, CDR1 is SGHDN, CDR2 FVKESK. The V and J ends lost 0 bases and 14 bases respectively, with 25 bases between them. The CDR3 covers 16 residues. Donors each provided around 10 milliliters of peripheral blood. Study-wide results and caveats: Among T cells, TCR beta diversity per million cells dropped roughly linearly as age rose. Estimates of total diversity, which came from one million sequenced T cells, were considered to be underestimates.

PCR was performed a second time for 7 to 11 cycles using a sample-barcoded 5' primer and a J-beta primer mix. Each cDNA was tagged by a template-switch adaptor containing 12 random nucleotides. One entry per CDR3 protein results from TCRdb running MiXCR on the 5' RACE reads. The data contain 710,000 or so distinct CDR3 sequences, roughly 20% of them singletons. This chain uses TRBV14 with TRBJ2-5; weak D call: TRBD1 (5 bases). Sequencing used blood. This receptor was identified in a man between 70 and 80 years old in good health. The DNA for the CDR3 is TGTGCCAGCAGCCAAGAGGATTTGCAGGGAAAGTGGAAAAAATACTTC. Its translation: CASSQEDLQGKWKKYF.